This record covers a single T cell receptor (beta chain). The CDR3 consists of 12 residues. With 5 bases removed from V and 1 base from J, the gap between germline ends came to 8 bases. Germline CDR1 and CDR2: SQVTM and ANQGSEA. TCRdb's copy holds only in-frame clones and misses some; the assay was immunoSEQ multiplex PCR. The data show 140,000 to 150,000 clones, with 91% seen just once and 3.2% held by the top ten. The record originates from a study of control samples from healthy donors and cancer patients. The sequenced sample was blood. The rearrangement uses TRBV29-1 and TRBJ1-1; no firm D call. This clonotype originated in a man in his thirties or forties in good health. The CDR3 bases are TGCAGCGTTATTACCGCGAACACTGAAGCTTTCTTT. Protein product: CSVITANTEAFF.